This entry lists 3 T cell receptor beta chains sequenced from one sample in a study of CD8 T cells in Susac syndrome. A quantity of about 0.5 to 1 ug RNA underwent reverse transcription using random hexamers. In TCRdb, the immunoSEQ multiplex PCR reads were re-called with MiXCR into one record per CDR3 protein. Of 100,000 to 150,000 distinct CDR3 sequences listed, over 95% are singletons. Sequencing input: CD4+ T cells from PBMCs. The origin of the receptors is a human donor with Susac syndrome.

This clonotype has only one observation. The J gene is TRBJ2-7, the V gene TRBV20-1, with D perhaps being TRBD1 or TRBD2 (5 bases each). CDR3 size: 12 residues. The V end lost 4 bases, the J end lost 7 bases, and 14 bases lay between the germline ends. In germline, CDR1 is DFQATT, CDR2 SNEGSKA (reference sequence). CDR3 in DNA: TGCAGTGCTATGACCGGGGCAGGGGAGCAGTACTTC. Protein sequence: CSAMTGAGEQYF.

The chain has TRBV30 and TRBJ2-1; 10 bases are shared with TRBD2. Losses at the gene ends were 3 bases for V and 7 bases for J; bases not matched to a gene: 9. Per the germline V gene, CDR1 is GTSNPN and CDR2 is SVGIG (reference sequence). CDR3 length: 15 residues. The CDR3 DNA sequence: TGTGCCTGGAGAGAAAGCGGGAGGGCCGGGAATGAGCAGTTCTTC. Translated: CAWRESGRAGNEQFF.

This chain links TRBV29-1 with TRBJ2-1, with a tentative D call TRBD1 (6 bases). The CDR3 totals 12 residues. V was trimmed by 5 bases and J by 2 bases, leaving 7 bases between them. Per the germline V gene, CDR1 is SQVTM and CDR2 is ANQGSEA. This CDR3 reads CSVTGPYNEQFF. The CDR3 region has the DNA TGCAGCGTTACAGGGCCCTACAATGAGCAGTTCTTC.